These 13 T cell receptor beta chains originate from one sample sequenced in a study of T-cell reconstitution after alpha-beta-depleted transplantation in children (TCRdb year 2016). Library preparation was by PCR. The data were produced on an Illumina HiSeq 2500. To normalize quantification of the TCRbeta repertoire, the TCR libraries were built with molecular barcoding that relied on unique molecular identifiers. TCRdb redid the processing of the public reads, applying fastp at Q25 and MiXCR, and retained in-frame beta chains. CDR3 protein duplicates are merged, each entry listing the most common genes and DNA. Recorded for this sample are about 830,000 distinct CDR3 sequences; about 15% of them occurred a single time. Of the sample, around 4.5% is held by the ten largest clones. The treatment or condition label here, explained by the study, means: allogeneic hematopoietic cell transplantation with graft depleted of TCRalphabeta T cells and CD19 B cells.

The material was PBMCs, mostly from graft donor cells, obtained 360 days after TCRalphabeta/CD19-depleted stem cell transplant. These receptor sequences come from a male patient aged 10 to 17 who had a stem cell transplant for acute lymphoblastic leukemia, so the T cells may come from the graft donor.

V gene TRBV25-1 combines with J gene TRBJ2-1; TRBD2 matches 12 bases. Germline V gene data show CDR1 as MGHDK and CDR2 as SYGVNS. There are 23 residues in the CDR3. V was clipped by 0 bases and J by 6 bases; unmatched bases: 24. The CDR3 sequence is CASSEYMPAVNISLAGGPNEQFF. In DNA, the CDR3 is TGTGCCAGCAGTGAATATATGCCAGCAGTGAATATATCCCTAGCGGGAGGGCCCAATGAGCAGTTCTTC.

This clonotype appeared a few times. This chain connects TRBV20-1 to TRBJ2-5; D possibly corresponds to TRBD1 (6 bases). The length of the CDR3 is 16 residues. V dropped 0 bases and J dropped 5 bases, with 19 bases sitting between them. Germline V lookup: CDR1 DFQATT, CDR2 SNEGSKA (reference sequence). In DNA form, the CDR3 reads TGCAGTGCTAGAGATCCCCCGAGCAGGGGATGGGAGACCCAGTACTTC. This sequence encodes CSARDPPSRGWETQYF.

The V call is TRBV5-1, the J call TRBJ1-5; 8 bases fit TRBD1. Germline CDR1 is SGHRS and CDR2 is YFSETQ. The length of the CDR3 is 15 residues. J lost 2 bases, V lost 4 bases, and 5 bases had no gene match. CDR3 loop: CASSDGQGGNQPQHF. The CDR3 DNA reads as TGCGCCAGCAGCGACGGACAGGGCGGCAATCAGCCCCAGCATTTT.

The chain employs TRBV6-5 and TRBJ2-1; 7 positions match TRBD2. The germline V gene encodes CDR1 MNHEY and CDR2 SVGAGI. The CDR3 consists of 17 residues. The J segment lost 7 bases and the V segment lost 0 bases, leaving 12 bases of the junction unmatched. In DNA, the CDR3 is TGTGCCAGCAGTTACTCTCTCTCCGCGGGAGCGCTTAATGAGCAGTTCTTC. Encoded protein: CASSYSLSAGALNEQFF.

This clonotype was seen a handful of times. The J gene is TRBJ2-7, the V gene TRBV27; a weak D match, TRBD2 (6 bases). The germline V gene has CDR1 MNHEY and CDR2 SMNVEV (reference sequence). The CDR3 has 13 residues. Trimming pared 8 bases from V and 2 bases from J, leaving 13 bases between. CDR3 region: CASRRALPYEQYF. CDR3 nucleotides: TGTGCCAGCCGGAGGGCCCTCCCCTACGAGCAGTACTTC.

The V call is TRBV13, the J call TRBJ2-1; 15 bases are a match to TRBD2. CDR3 length equals 19 residues. The V segment lost 8 bases and the J segment 0 bases; nucleotides outside the gene matches: 11. The V gene's germline CDR1 is PRHDT and CDR2 FYEKMQ (reference sequence). CDR3 nucleotide sequence: TGTGCCAGCTGTGGGGGACTAGCGGGAGGCCGGGACTCCTACAATGAGCAGTTCTTC. Encoded protein: CASCGGLAGGRDSYNEQFF.

This clonotype has a handful of counts. V usage is TRBV28 and J usage is TRBJ2-3, with unresolved D. Per germline, CDR1 MDHEN and CDR2 SYDVKM. Trimming removed 6 bases from V and 6 bases from J, with 7 bases in between. The CDR3 has 11 residues. For the CDR3, the DNA is TGTGCCAGCAGCCGTTGGGATACGCAGTATTTT. This encodes CASSRWDTQYF.

The chain joins TRBV5-1 to TRBJ2-2; 10 nucleotides align to TRBD2. The V gene's germline CDR1 is SGHRS and CDR2 YFSETQ. V lost 4 bases to trimming and J lost 4 bases; unmatched junction nucleotides: 7. There are 16 residues in the CDR3. The DNA for the CDR3 is TGCGCCAGCAGCGGTATAGCGGGAGGTGGCACCGGGGAGCTGTTTTTT. Encoded protein: CASSGIAGGGTGELFF.

The sample holds a few counts of this clonotype. This chain uses TRBV29-1 with TRBJ2-7, with 7 positions matching TRBD2. Trimming cost V 2 bases and J 1 base; bases outside gene matches: 2. The CDR3 has 13 residues. Germline lookup yields CDR1 SQVTM and CDR2 ANQGSEA. CDR3 in amino acids: CSVEPGGSYEQYF. CDR3 bases: TGCAGCGTTGAACCCGGGGGGTCCTACGAGCAGTACTTC.

This clonotype was observed at least ten times. The chain couples TRBV12-3 or TRBV12-4 to TRBJ2-7; TRBD1 might be the D (5 bases). The CDR3 covers 14 residues. With 7 bases removed from V and 4 bases from J, the gap between germline ends came to 17 bases. The CDR3 DNA sequence: TGTGCCAGCAAAGACAGCCTGATCCCGTACGAGCAGTACTTC. Protein sequence: CASKDSLIPYEQYF.

This clonotype was counted between two and nine times. CDR3 bases: TGTGCCAGCACCCAGGATACGTCCTACAATGAGCAGTTCTTC. This codes for CASTQDTSYNEQFF. The chain recombines TRBV2 with TRBJ2-1; no clear D gene. CDR1 is SNHLY, CDR2 FYNNEI, per germline. Trimming shortened V by 7 bases and J by 1 base, and 11 bases separated the two germline ends. This CDR3 is built from 14 residues.

This clonotype was seen a handful of times. The gene calls are TRBV10-3 and TRBJ1-1, with 7 nucleotides matching TRBD1. This CDR3 contains 15 residues. Germline V lookup: CDR1 ENHRY, CDR2 SYGVKD. V trimming: 5 bases; J trimming: 4 bases; junction bases outside the gene matches: 10. DNA for the CDR3: TGTGCCATCAGTCCTAACCAGGGGGTTGTCACTGAAGCTTTCTTT. This gives the protein CAISPNQGVVTEAFF.

The chain carries TRBV25-1 and TRBJ2-1; 7 positions match TRBD2. V gave up 4 bases and J gave up 0 bases; unmatched junction bases: 3. This CDR3 has 15 amino acids. From germline, CDR1 is MGHDK and CDR2 SYGVNS. The CDR3 spells CASSGPGGSYNEQFF. The CDR3 DNA sequence: TGTGCCAGCAGTGGCCCGGGGGGCTCCTACAATGAGCAGTTCTTC.